A single sample gave rise to the 27 T cell receptor beta chains below, sequenced in a study of shared clonotypes between healthy human individuals. Assay: immunoSEQ multiplex PCR; the TCRdb copy retains only in-frame clones and omits some. The sample includes hundreds of thousands of clones, 85% to 95% of them seen just once. Naivety among CD8 cells was defined by CD45RO negativity and positive CCR7 selection, thereby excluding terminally differentiated effector memory CD45RA+ cells. Specimen: naive CD8+ T cells sorted from blood. The source is a young man in good health.

This sequence joins TRBV28 and TRBJ1-1; the D is unclear. The V gene lost 6 bases and the J gene lost 0 bases, with 11 bases spanning the gap. Germline V gene sequence: CDR1 MDHEN, CDR2 SYDVKM. The CDR3 spans 14 residues. CDR3 sequence (DNA): TGTGCCAGCAGGTCTCCCGTTATGAACACTGAAGCTTTCTTT. This codes for CASRSPVMNTEAFF.

As concerns this clone: Other DNA sequences in the same sample also yield this CDR3. The chain joins TRBV9 to TRBJ2-7; D unresolved. Germline CDR1 reads SGDLS; CDR2 reads YYNGEE. The V and J ends lost 2 bases and 0 bases respectively, with 9 bases between them. The CDR3 sequence is 14 residues long. CDR3 bases: TGTGCCAGCAGCGTGGGCAGAAGCTCCTACGAGCAGTACTTC. Amino acid sequence: CASSVGRSSYEQYF.

In the case of this clone: This specimen includes other DNA sequences encoding the same CDR3. The chain combines TRBV7-9 with TRBJ2-7; TRBD2 matches 7 bases. This CDR3 region has 15 residues. J was trimmed by 2 bases and V by 1 base; bases with no gene match: 5. The germline gives CDR1 SEHNR, CDR2 FQNEAQ (reference sequence). The CDR3 coding sequence is TGTGCCAGCAGCTTAGTGTCGGGGGGAACCTACGAGCAGTACTTC. Its translation is CASSLVSGGTYEQYF. Full variable domain (outside the CDR3, taken from reference TRBV7-9 and TRBJ2-7): DTGVSQNPRHKITKRGQNVTFRCDPISEHNRLYWYRQTLGQGPEFLTYFQNEAQLEKSRLLSDRFSAERPKGSFSTLEIQRTEQGDSAMYLCASSLVSGGTYEQYFGPGTRLTVT.

The rearrangement links TRBV7-6 to TRBJ2-5, with TRBD2 matching 8 bases. CDR3 length: 14 residues. CDR1 and CDR2 from the germline V gene are SGHVS and FNYEAQ. The trim removed 5 bases at V and 5 bases at J, leaving 7 bases unmatched. The CDR3 coding sequence is TGTGCCAGCAGCACGCGAGCGGGAGTGGAGACCCAGTACTTC. Its protein product is CASSTRAGVETQYF.

V is TRBV11-2 and J is TRBJ2-5; TRBD2 is a possible D gene (5 bases). The CDR3 consists of 11 residues. V lost 9 bases and J 5 bases, leaving 10 bases between the germline ends. Germline V gene lookup returns CDR1 SGHAT and CDR2 FQNNGV. The CDR3 DNA sequence: TGTGCCAGTAGCGTGGTGGAGACCCAGTACTTC. It specifies CASSVVETQYF.

This chain uses TRBV5-6 with TRBJ2-2; the D call may be TRBD1 or TRBD2 (6 bases each). The ends were cut back, 4 bases at V and 5 bases at J, with 9 bases in the middle. Germline CDR1 and CDR2: SGHDT and YYEEEE. The CDR3 extends over 13 amino acids. DNA of the CDR3: TGTGCCAGCAGCCGAGGGGGGACCGGGGAGCTGTTTTTT. Its translation is CASSRGGTGELFF.

This chain joins TRBV29-1 and TRBJ2-1; maybe TRBD2 (5 bases). This CDR3 has 15 amino acids. V was trimmed by 4 bases and J by 6 bases, leaving 19 bases between them. The germline gives CDR1 SQVTM, CDR2 ANQGSEA. The CDR3: CSVVGGLDLSNEQFF. The CDR3 DNA reads as TGCAGCGTTGTAGGAGGTCTAGATCTTTCCAATGAGCAGTTCTTC.

Concerning this clone: The same CDR3 can be traced to other DNA sequences in this sample. This sequence joins TRBV7-9 and TRBJ2-5; maybe TRBD1 (7 bases). The V gene lost 1 base and the J gene lost 5 bases, with 11 bases spanning the gap. This CDR3 has 14 residues. Germline loops: CDR1 SEHNR, CDR2 FQNEAQ (reference sequence). The CDR3 loop is CASSLVQGGETQYF. The CDR3 DNA follows: TGTGCCAGCAGCTTAGTCCAGGGGGGCGAGACCCAGTACTTC.

This clone is a singleton in its sample. The chain employs TRBV7-6 and TRBJ2-1; 13 nucleotides line up with TRBD2. V gave up 5 bases and J gave up 0 bases; unmatched junction bases: 7. Germline-derived CDR1 and CDR2 are SGHVS and FNYEAQ. The CDR3 has 18 amino acids. The CDR3 here is CASSPGTSGTLSYNEQFF. The CDR3 nucleotides read TGTGCCAGCAGCCCCGGGACTAGCGGGACCCTCTCCTACAATGAGCAGTTCTTC.

This clone was seen only once. This chain joins TRBV6-5 and TRBJ1-1; weak D call: TRBD1 (5 bases). V was pared by 4 bases and J by 5 bases, with 8 bases between. The CDR3 has 12 amino acids. From germline, CDR1 is MNHEY and CDR2 SVGAGI. The CDR3 bases are TGTGCCAGCAGTTTACCAGGGACTGAAGCTTTCTTT. Translating gives CASSLPGTEAFF.

The chain links TRBV29-1 to TRBJ2-5; 7 bases are shared with TRBD1. The germline V gene has CDR1 SQVTM and CDR2 ANQGSEA. V lost 4 bases, J lost 4 bases, and 6 bases stayed unmatched. This CDR3 has 13 residues. The CDR3 sequence is CSVGLRDRETQYF. The CDR3 nucleotides are TGCAGCGTTGGACTTCGGGACAGAGAGACCCAGTACTTC. The variable domain in full, with the rest retrieved from reference TRBV29-1 and TRBJ2-5, is SAVISQKPSRDICQRGTSLTIQCQVDSQVTMMFWYRQQPGQSLTLIATANQGSEATYESGFVIDKFPISRPNLTFSTLTVSNMSPEDSSIYLCSVGLRDRETQYFGPGTRLLVL.

The CDR3 sequence: CASSLGTGIDEQFF. CDR3 DNA sequence: TGCGCCAGCAGCTTGGGGACAGGGATAGATGAGCAGTTCTTC. The chain carries TRBV5-1 and TRBJ2-1, with 8 bases that match TRBD1. Germline CDR1 SGHRS, CDR2 YFSETQ. Trimming at V came to 0 bases and at J to 8 bases, leaving 4 bases not matched to a gene. The CDR3 extends over 14 amino acids.

The chain recombines TRBV18 with TRBJ2-3; the D is unclear. Per the germline V gene, CDR1 is KGHSH and CDR2 is LQKENI. Trimming shortened V by 6 bases and J by 1 base, and 17 bases separated the two germline ends. CDR3 size: 16 residues. The CDR3 nucleotides are TGTGCCAGCTCCCCCCAGTCAGACCACCGCACAGATACGCAGTATTTT. Amino acids: CASSPQSDHRTDTQYF.

V is TRBV4-1 and J is TRBJ2-7; D possibly corresponds to TRBD2 (5 bases). The V and J ends lost 2 bases and 2 bases respectively, with 13 bases between them. The CDR3 is 15 residues long. Germline V lookup: CDR1 MGHRA, CDR2 YSYEKL. This CDR3 reads CASSQTTTTTYEQYF. The CDR3 DNA reads as TGCGCCAGCAGCCAAACGACTACGACAACCTACGAGCAGTACTTC.

This chain uses TRBV9 with TRBJ2-1, with 7 bases matching TRBD2. The CDR3 is 15 residues long. With 0 bases clipped from V and 7 bases from J, the junction kept 7 bases outside the gene matches. Germline loops: CDR1 SGDLS, CDR2 YYNGEE. The CDR3 DNA is TGTGCCAGCAGCGTAGAGCTGCGGGAGAGGAATGAGCAGTTCTTC. Protein: CASSVELRERNEQFF. Full variable domain (outside the CDR3, taken from reference TRBV9 and TRBJ2-1): DSGVTQTPKHLITATGQRVTLRCSPRSGDLSVYWYQQSLDQGLQFLIQYYNGEERAKGNILERFSAQQFPDLHSELNLSSLELGDSALYFCASSVELRERNEQFFGPGTRLTVL.

The chain uses TRBV7-9 and TRBJ1-1; D remains unclear. V lost 3 bases and J 8 bases, leaving 10 bases between the germline ends. This CDR3 is 12 amino acids long. The germline gives CDR1 SEHNR, CDR2 FQNEAQ (reference sequence). The chain's CDR3 is CASSFQAAEAFF. Written as DNA, the CDR3 is TGTGCCAGCAGCTTTCAGGCAGCAGAAGCTTTCTTT. The complete variable domain, with remaining parts taken from reference TRBV7-9 and TRBJ1-1, reads DTGVSQNPRHKITKRGQNVTFRCDPISEHNRLYWYRQTLGQGPEFLTYFQNEAQLEKSRLLSDRFSAERPKGSFSTLEIQRTEQGDSAMYLCASSFQAAEAFFGQGTRLTVV.

This rearrangement joins TRBV4-1 to TRBJ2-1; D might be TRBD1 (5 bases). The CDR3 covers 16 residues. V lost 6 bases, J lost 9 bases, and 24 bases lay in between. CDR1 and CDR2 from the germline V gene are MGHRA and YSYEKL. The CDR3 DNA follows: TGCGCCAGCAGTCATTTTCAGGGTACGGACAATGGTGAGCAGTTCTTC. Translated, it gives CASSHFQGTDNGEQFF.

The V and J genes are TRBV13 and TRBJ2-7; D is possibly TRBD1 (5 bases). With 3 bases removed from V and 6 bases from J, the gap between germline ends came to 15 bases. Germline loops: CDR1 PRHDT, CDR2 FYEKMQ (reference sequence). The CDR3 contains 14 residues. CDR3 bases: TGTGCCAGCAGCTTGGGTGGAAGGGGTCGCGAGCAGTACTTC. Translated, it gives CASSLGGRGREQYF. Together with reference TRBV13 and TRBJ2-7, the CDR3 gives the full variable domain: AAGVIQSPRHLIKEKRETATLKCYPIPRHDTVYWYQQGPGQDPQFLISFYEKMQSDKGSIPDRFSAQQFSDYHSELNMSSLELGDSALYFCASSLGGRGREQYFGPGTRLTVT.

The V call is TRBV29-1, the J call TRBJ2-2, with a weak D call TRBD2 (6 bases). This CDR3 is 16 amino acids long. Trimming cost V 4 bases and J 6 bases, with 21 bases left between them. Germline V gene data show CDR1 as SQVTM and CDR2 as ANQGSEA. Written as DNA, the CDR3 is TGCAGCGTTGGAGGTTCGGGAGACTTCATCTCCGGGGAGCTGTTTTTT. It translates to CSVGGSGDFISGELFF.

The rearrangement uses TRBV7-9 and TRBJ2-1; D ambiguous. The CDR3 has 15 amino acids. Trimming took off 5 bases at V and 0 bases at J, with 11 bases between the two ends. Germline loops: CDR1 SEHNR, CDR2 FQNEAQ (reference sequence). The CDR3 reads CASSPWTSSYNEQFF. The CDR3 coding sequence is TGTGCCAGCAGCCCTTGGACGAGCTCCTACAATGAGCAGTTCTTC.

Of note for this clone: Other nucleotide sequences in the sample specify the same CDR3. V gene TRBV29-1 combines with J gene TRBJ2-7; D is ambiguous. CDR3 length: 12 amino acids. Germline CDR1 reads SQVTM; CDR2 reads ANQGSEA. V was cut by 1 base and J by 0 bases, with 4 bases left in between. CDR3 loop: CSVEAGSYEQYF. CDR3 nucleotides: TGCAGCGTTGAAGCGGGCTCCTACGAGCAGTACTTC.

The rearrangement links TRBV7-9 to TRBJ2-1, with a tentative D call TRBD2 (6 bases). Trimming cost V 4 bases and J 10 bases, with 17 bases left between them. The length of the CDR3 is 14 residues. From germline, CDR1 is SEHNR and CDR2 FQNEAQ (reference sequence). The CDR3 DNA sequence: TGTGCCAGCAGCTGGAGGGAGGCCCCGCCAGAGCAGTTCTTC. Translation: CASSWREAPPEQFF.

This chain links TRBV6-5 with TRBJ2-5; D remains unclear. The V end lost 0 bases, the J end lost 2 bases, and 7 bases lay between the germline ends. The CDR3 totals 14 residues. The germline CDR1 and CDR2 sequences are MNHEY and SVGAGI. The CDR3 here is CASSYSNGQETQYF. The CDR3 DNA reads as TGTGCCAGCAGTTACTCGAACGGTCAAGAGACCCAGTACTTC.

This clone was observed a single time. The chain employs TRBV10-2 and TRBJ2-3; D ambiguous. Germline CDR1 WSHSY, CDR2 SAAADI. The CDR3 is made up of 16 amino acids. V was clipped by 0 bases and J by 2 bases, with 12 bases between them. The CDR3 here is CASSESITGFTDTQYF. In DNA, the CDR3 is TGCGCCAGCAGTGAGTCGATTACGGGTTTCACAGATACGCAGTATTTT.

The chain joins TRBV7-9 to TRBJ1-1; 7 bases align to TRBD1. The CDR3 extends over 18 amino acids. Unmatched junction bases numbered 14, after V lost 4 bases and J lost 0 bases. Germline CDR1 SEHNR, CDR2 FQNEAQ (reference sequence). This CDR3 reads CASSSRPGDRQMNTEAFF. DNA of the CDR3: TGTGCCAGCAGCTCGCGACCCGGGGACAGACAAATGAACACTGAAGCTTTCTTT.

Regarding this clone: One junction end disagrees with the germline gene, perhaps due to a read error. This rearrangement joins TRBV5-4 to TRBJ2-1; tentatively, D is TRBD2 (6 bases). This CDR3 region has 15 residues. CDR1 is SGHNT, CDR2 YYREEE, per germline (reference sequence). In DNA form, the CDR3 reads TGTGCCAGCAGCCAGGCGGGGACGGGCTACAATGCGCAGTTCTTC. Its translation: CASSQAGTGYNAQFF.

The table lists this clone with a count of one. This chain joins TRBV27 and TRBJ2-7; TRBD2 aligns across 10 bases. The CDR3 is 15 amino acids. CDR1 MNHEY and CDR2 SMNVEV come from the germline V gene (reference sequence). With V trimmed by 2 bases and J by 3 bases, 4 bases remained unmatched. The CDR3: CASSLGTSEYYEQYF. The DNA of the CDR3 is TGTGCCAGCAGTTTAGGGACTAGCGAGTACTACGAGCAGTACTTC.